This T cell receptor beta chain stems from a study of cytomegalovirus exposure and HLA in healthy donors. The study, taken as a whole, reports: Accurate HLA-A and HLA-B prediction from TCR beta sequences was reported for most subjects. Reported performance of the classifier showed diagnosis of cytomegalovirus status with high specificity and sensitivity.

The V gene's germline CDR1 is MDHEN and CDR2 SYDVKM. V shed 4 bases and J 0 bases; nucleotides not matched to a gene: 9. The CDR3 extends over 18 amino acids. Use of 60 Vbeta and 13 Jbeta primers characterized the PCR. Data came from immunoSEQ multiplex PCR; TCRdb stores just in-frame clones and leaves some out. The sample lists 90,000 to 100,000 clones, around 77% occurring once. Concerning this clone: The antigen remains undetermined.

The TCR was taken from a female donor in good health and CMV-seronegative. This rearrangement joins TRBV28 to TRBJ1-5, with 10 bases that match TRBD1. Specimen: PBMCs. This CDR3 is CASSYPGTGAYSNQPQHF. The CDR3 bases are TGTGCCAGCAGTTACCCCGGGACAGGGGCTTATAGCAATCAGCCCCAGCATTTT.